This T cell receptor beta chain was observed in a study of CXCR3-negative and CXCR3-positive naive CD8 T cells. Study-level points and caveats: Naive cells with CXCR3 showed TRB CDR3s that were more hydrophobic than those in CXCR3-negative naive cells.

The method, 5' RACE with UMI labels, was used to prepare the TRB cDNA libraries. Each CDR3 protein gets one entry in TCRdb, which reprocessed the 5' RACE reads and gives no DNA. The specimen's table records around 60,000 distinct CDR3 sequences. The CDR3 is 16 amino acids. Germline V CDR1 and CDR2: MDHEN, SYDVKM. Details on this clonotype: Its antigen is unknown.

The sequenced sample consisted of naive CXCR3+ CD8+ T cells from blood. Subset reported: CD45RO-CCR7+CD27+CD95- naive CD8+ T cells expressing CXCR3 (TNR3+). This clonotype was obtained from a human donor in good health. Some clones in this sample may be carry-over from other donors' samples. The J gene is TRBJ2-7, the V gene TRBV28; the TRBD1 assignment by TCRdb is unverifiable without DNA. This CDR3 is CASSLRGIFTSYEQYF.